These T cell receptor beta chains were read from a single sample in a study of PD-1 blockade in mismatch repair-deficient tumors. The table came from immunoSEQ multiplex PCR; TCRdb's copy has only in-frame clones and leaves some out. Here the sample spans some 110,000 clones, 70% to 80% being singletons. The specimen comprised peripheral blood, sampled 60 weeks after starting pembrolizumab. Receptors originate from an adult with mismatch repair-deficient cancer. Each CDR3 is given with its conserved first and last residue.

V | CDR3
TRBV6-5 | CASSRAGTGYNEQFF
TRBV27 | CASSALRGAKLFF
TRBV6-5 | CASSYGPFGYTF
TRBV5-6 | CASSLAGGDTEAFF
TRBV4-2 | CASSQVAGAGTDTQYF
TRBV28 | CASSSGLQGAMYNEQFF
TRBV9 | CASSVGDRHTDTQYF
TRBV21-1 | CASSCGTGEYYEQYF
TRBV5-1 | CASSSEIIDTQYF
TRBV18 | CASSPLSRGPYEQYF
TRBV4-2 | CASSQDWASGSFRETQYF
TRBV6-1 | CASRIPGRSNYGYTF
TRBV21-1 | CASSKTGTGNPYGYTF
TRBV6-4 | CASRPTGTPNTEAFF
TRBV9 | CASSPLATDSDTQYF
TRBV20-1 | CSAGTDTQYF
TRBV6-6 | CASSYVFRYNEQFF
TRBV21-1 | CASSRSSRGTSGSAYEQYF
TRBV5-4 | CASSLLGRNYNEQFF
TRBV6-5 | CASSYSQGRVTGELFF
TRBV5-4 | CASSTSGSSTDTQYF
TRBV5-1 | CASSGTSGRAGANVLTF
TRBV6-5 | CASSSKLYEQYF
TRBV11-2 | CASSLDRDYEQYF
TRBV4-1 | CASSQGHQNEQFF
TRBV18 | CASSPPGLAGGRSKNIQYF
TRBV4-3 | CASSQAVSYNEQFF
TRBV9 | CASSPSGRDQETQYF
TRBV19 | CASSISPTGNYGYTF
TRBV11-2 | CASSLVREEQFF
TRBV21-1 | CASSKEGPELQPQHF
TRBV7-5 | CARSRGTISYEQYF
TRBV6-1 | CASSEMGVWAENYGYTF
TRBV11-2 | CASSQLRGLSYNEQFF
TRBV7-3 | CASSMGLAGGPYNEQFF
TRBV2 | CASSEGRGKTGELFF
TRBV21-1 | CASMLPGTSSYNEQFF
TRBV13 | CASSSRDRGPYEQYF
TRBV18 | CASSPAPGQYNEQFF
TRBV14 | CASSQVSGRAIYEQFF
TRBV15 | CATTSARSYEQYF
TRBV6-6 | CASSYKGLYQPQHF
TRBV5-1 | CASSFGSYYEQYF
TRBV6-5 | CASGTIGSSYEQYF
TRBV19 | CASSFETSRTYNEQFF
TRBV9 | CASSVGPLGTGSEAFF
TRBV27 | CASSPRTPDEGYEQYF
TRBV15 | CATSRAGSYSYNEQFF
TRBV5-6 | CASSLAGRVFEQYF
TRBV5-8 | CASTYMGGNYGYTF
TRBV7-6 | CASSLGGVGEQFF
TRBV5-1 | CASSLGGNAEAFF
TRBV11-2 | CASSSKGPGRSEAFF
TRBV6-1 | CASSEPNTGELFF
TRBV7-9 | CASSSFQGAGAYNEQFF